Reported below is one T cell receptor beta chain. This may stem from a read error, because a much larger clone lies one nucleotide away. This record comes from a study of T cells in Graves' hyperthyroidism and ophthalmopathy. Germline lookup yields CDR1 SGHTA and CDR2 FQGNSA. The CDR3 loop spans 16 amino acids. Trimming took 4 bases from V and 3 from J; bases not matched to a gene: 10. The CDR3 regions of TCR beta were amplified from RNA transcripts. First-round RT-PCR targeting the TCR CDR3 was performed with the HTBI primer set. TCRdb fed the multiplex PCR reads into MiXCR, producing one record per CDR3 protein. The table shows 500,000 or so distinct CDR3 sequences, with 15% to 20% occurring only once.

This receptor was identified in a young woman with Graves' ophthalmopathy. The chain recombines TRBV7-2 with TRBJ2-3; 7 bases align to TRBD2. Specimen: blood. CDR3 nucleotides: TGTGCCAGCAGCTCCGAGAGACTAGCAACTACAGATACGCAGTATTTT. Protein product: CASSSERLATTDTQYF.